Presented here are 18 T cell receptor beta chains from one specimen sequenced in a study of T cells after yellow fever vaccination. In TCRdb, the 5' RACE reads were re-called with MiXCR into one record per CDR3 protein. The profile shows hundreds of thousands of distinct CDR3 sequences, around a fifth of them singletons. The sample in question was PBMCs, obtained 21 days after the first yellow fever vaccination. These receptor sequences come from a young man who received the YFV17D yellow fever vaccine.

The chain is built from TRBV27 and TRBJ1-5, with D uncertain. This CDR3 has 13 amino acids. Germline loops: CDR1 MNHEY, CDR2 SMNVEV (reference sequence). Trimming stripped 6 bases from V and 6 bases from J, with 12 bases between. The CDR3 coding sequence is TGTGCCAGCAGGCAAGGACTGGGTCAGCCCCAGCATTTT. As protein: CASRQGLGQPQHF.

V and J are TRBV24-1 and TRBJ2-2; D is unclear. The germline V gene has CDR1 KGHDR and CDR2 SFDVKD. The CDR3 runs 17 residues. With 1 base removed from V and 0 bases from J, the gap between germline ends came to 11 bases. CDR3 residues: CATSDFSNYPNTGELFF. The CDR3 DNA reads as TGTGCCACCAGTGATTTCTCCAACTACCCGAACACCGGGGAGCTGTTTTTT.

This clonotype was picked up many times. This sequence joins TRBV15 and TRBJ2-3; D gene ambiguous. Germline lookup yields CDR1 LNHNV and CDR2 YYDKDF (reference sequence). Trimming cost V 4 bases and J 0 bases, with 2 bases left between them. This CDR3 has 12 amino acids. Here the CDR3 DNA reads TGTGCCACCAGCACTAGCACAGATACGCAGTATTTT. The encoded protein is CATSTSTDTQYF.

Only a few counts were recorded for this clonotype. The chain's CDR3 is CASSMVPGRGRNTIYF. DNA of the CDR3: TGTGCCAGTAGTATGGTCCCCGGCCGTGGAAGAAACACCATATATTTT. The chain has TRBV19 and TRBJ1-3; the D is unclear. This CDR3 comprises 16 residues. Trimming left V 3 bases short and J 5 bases short, with 17 bases between. Germline V gives CDR1 LNHDA, CDR2 SQIVND (reference sequence).

This chain uses TRBV12-3 or TRBV12-4 with TRBJ2-3; TRBD2 aligns across 11 bases. The CDR3 is 16 amino acids. Trimming cost V 3 bases and J 1 base; bases outside gene matches: 3. The CDR3 DNA sequence: TGTGCCAGCAGTTTGCTACTAGCGGGGGGCACAGATACGCAGTATTTT. The encoded protein is CASSLLLAGGTDTQYF.

The chain couples TRBV11-2 to TRBJ1-1; D is unresolved. This CDR3 spans 13 amino acids. V dropped 3 bases and J dropped 4 bases, with 9 bases sitting between them. Germline lookup yields CDR1 SGHAT and CDR2 FQNNGV. CDR3 sequence (DNA): TGTGCCAGCAGCTTCAATTTGGGCACTGAAGCTTTCTTT. Amino acid sequence: CASSFNLGTEAFF.

This clonotype was seen a handful of times. This chain joins TRBV9 and TRBJ1-2; D unresolved. Germline V gene data show CDR1 as SGDLS and CDR2 as YYNGEE. V gave up 0 bases and J gave up 0 bases, with 9 bases separating them. The length of the CDR3 is 15 residues. The CDR3 loop is CASSVAPTSNYGYTF. The CDR3 DNA reads TGTGCCAGCAGCGTAGCCCCCACCTCTAACTATGGCTACACCTTC.

The V and J genes are TRBV10-3 and TRBJ2-1, with 9 bases that match TRBD1. This CDR3 is 12 amino acids long. The germline CDR1 and CDR2 sequences are ENHRY and SYGVKD. J lost 8 bases, V lost 8 bases, and 4 bases had no gene match. The CDR3 region has the DNA TGTGCCATCGGGACAGGGACGCATGAGCAGTTCTTC. Translated, it gives CAIGTGTHEQFF.

The rearrangement uses TRBV3-1 and TRBJ2-4; D is ambiguous. Germline V gene lookup returns CDR1 LGHDT and CDR2 YNNKEL (reference sequence). The ends were cut back, 0 bases at V and 4 bases at J, with 19 bases in the middle. The length of the CDR3 is 18 residues. The CDR3 DNA follows: TGTGCCAGCAGCCAAGACCCCCGAGATTCGGGCGGTAAAAACATTCAGTACTTC. Translation gives CASSQDPRDSGGKNIQYF.

This chain connects TRBV6-6 to TRBJ2-3; D might be TRBD2 (6 bases). Trimming stripped 10 bases from V and 0 bases from J, with 11 bases between. Germline V CDR1 and CDR2: MNHNY, SVGAGI (reference sequence). CDR3 length equals 13 residues. CDR3 coding DNA: TGTGCCACACGGGGGTCTAGCACAGATACGCAGTATTTT. Encoded protein: CATRGSSTDTQYF.

The chain couples TRBV4-2 to TRBJ1-1; D not resolved. The CDR3 has 17 amino acids. CDR1 and CDR2 from the germline V gene are LGHNA and YNFKEQ. With 0 bases removed from V and 0 bases from J, the gap between germline ends came to 14 bases. The CDR3 here is CASSQDLQALMNTEAFF. CDR3 DNA sequence: TGTGCCAGCAGCCAAGATCTACAAGCCTTAATGAACACTGAAGCTTTCTTT.

In this sample, this clonotype turned up a few times. This chain joins TRBV6-1 and TRBJ2-3, with 8 bases that match TRBD2. Germline lookup yields CDR1 MNHNS and CDR2 SASEGT. CDR3 length: 16 residues. The J segment lost 5 bases and the V segment lost 7 bases, leaving 14 bases of the junction unmatched. The CDR3 coding sequence is TGTGCCAGCATCCCCGGGACTAGACTTTCGGGAGATACGCAGTATTTT. Translated: CASIPGTRLSGDTQYF.

The chain links TRBV7-2 to TRBJ1-5; perhaps TRBD1 as D (5 bases). This CDR3 has 16 residues. Trimming removed 1 base from V and 3 bases from J, with 13 bases in between. Germline-derived CDR1 and CDR2 are SGHTA and FQGNSA. CDR3 bases: TGTGCCAGCAGCTTAGTTGGGGCAGGGACCAATCAGCCCCAGCATTTT. Amino acids: CASSLVGAGTNQPQHF.

This clonotype showed up many times. The V and J genes are TRBV7-2 and TRBJ2-7; possible D gene TRBD2, 6 bases. V lost 2 bases to trimming and J lost 0 bases, with 23 bases between them. Germline V gives CDR1 SGHTA, CDR2 FQGNSA. The CDR3 totals 19 residues. The chain's CDR3 is CASSLTAIGRREHSYEQYF. The CDR3 DNA reads TGTGCCAGCAGCTTAACGGCGATAGGGCGTCGGGAGCACTCCTACGAGCAGTACTTC. Filled out from reference TRBV7-2 and TRBJ2-7, the complete variable domain reads GAGVSQSPSNKVTEKGKDVELRCDPISGHTALYWYRQSLGQGLEFLIYFQGNSAPDKSGLPSDRFSAERTGGSVSTLTIQRTQQEDSAVYLCASSLTAIGRREHSYEQYFGPGTRLTVT.

This clonotype was counted a few times. The chain recombines TRBV6-5 with TRBJ1-6; D not certain. This CDR3 has 14 amino acids. Germline loops: CDR1 MNHEY, CDR2 SVGAGI. The V end lost 4 bases, the J end lost 4 bases, and 8 bases lay between the germline ends. CDR3 nucleotide sequence: TGTGCCAGCAGTTCCCGAGCGTATAATTCACCCCTCCACTTT. It codes for CASSSRAYNSPLHF.

The chain is built from TRBV6-5 and TRBJ1-3; the D is unclear. Germline V gene lookup returns CDR1 MNHEY and CDR2 SVGAGI. V lost 1 base to trimming and J lost 1 base, with 5 bases between them. The CDR3 loop spans 14 amino acids. CDR3 protein: CASSYLSSGNTIYF. The CDR3, as DNA: TGTGCCAGCAGTTACTTGAGTTCTGGAAACACCATATATTTT.

In this sample, this clonotype turned up a few times. The gene calls are TRBV7-2 and TRBJ2-4, with D hard to call. Between the trimmed V and J ends, which lost 1 base and 0 bases, there was a span of 13 bases. This CDR3 region has 17 residues. Germline CDR1 and CDR2: SGHTA and FQGNSA. CDR3: CASSLGVQYLAKNIQYF. The CDR3 nucleotides are TGTGCCAGCAGCTTAGGGGTACAGTACTTAGCCAAAAACATTCAGTACTTC.

J is TRBJ2-3 and V is TRBV12-3 or TRBV12-4; D possibly matches TRBD1 or TRBD2 (6 bases each). Trimming removed 3 bases from V and 0 bases from J, with 22 bases in between. This CDR3 spans 19 amino acids. CDR3 in DNA: TGTGCCAGCAGTTTTGGGAGGTGGTTCTTGGACAGCAGCACAGATACGCAGTATTTT. Amino acid sequence: CASSFGRWFLDSSTDTQYF.